Sequencing of this TCR beta chain was carried out in a study of blood T cell repertoires in COVID-19. The wider study: PBMCs, B-cell-depleted T cells, or T cells were the source of the cDNA or gDNA that made up the material.

Per the original data handling: Amplifying reference gene primers gave estimates of nucleated cell counts. Sequenced by immunoSEQ multiplex PCR; TCRdb stores in-frame clones only, minus some. That table is the source of V, J and clone size, and D and trimming were worked out from the DNA. Here the sample spans about 490,000 clones, 80% to 90% being singletons. The sequenced sample consisted of peripheral blood. The sequence was collected from a human donor in a cohort sampled during active COVID-19.

CDR3 sequence reads: CASSVSGSGLPEQFF. CDR3 nucleotides: TGTGCCAGCTCCGTTAGCGGGAGCGGTTTGCCTGAGCAGTTCTTC. The chain employs TRBV18 and TRBJ2-1, with 9 bases identical to TRBD2. Germline V gene data show CDR1 as KGHSH and CDR2 as LQKENI. V dropped 6 bases and J dropped 9; count of bases not matched to a gene: 12. The length of the CDR3 is 15 residues.